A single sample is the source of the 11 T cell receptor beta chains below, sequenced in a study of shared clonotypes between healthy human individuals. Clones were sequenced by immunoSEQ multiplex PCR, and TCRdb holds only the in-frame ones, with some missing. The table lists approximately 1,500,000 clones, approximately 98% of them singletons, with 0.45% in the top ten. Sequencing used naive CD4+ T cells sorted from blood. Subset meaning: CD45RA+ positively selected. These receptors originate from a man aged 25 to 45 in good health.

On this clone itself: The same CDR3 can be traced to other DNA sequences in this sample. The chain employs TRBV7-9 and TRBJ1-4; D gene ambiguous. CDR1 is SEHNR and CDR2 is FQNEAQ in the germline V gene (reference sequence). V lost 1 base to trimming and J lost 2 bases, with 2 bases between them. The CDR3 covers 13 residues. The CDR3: CASSLGTNEKLFF. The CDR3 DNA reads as TGTGCCAGCAGCTTAGGTACTAATGAAAAACTGTTTTTT.

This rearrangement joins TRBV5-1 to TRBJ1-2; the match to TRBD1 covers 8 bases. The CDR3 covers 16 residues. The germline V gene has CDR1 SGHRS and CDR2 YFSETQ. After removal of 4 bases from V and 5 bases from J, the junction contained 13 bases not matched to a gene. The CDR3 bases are TGCGCCAGCAGCGTCGACAGGGGAGGCATAACATATGGCTACACCTTC. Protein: CASSVDRGGITYGYTF.

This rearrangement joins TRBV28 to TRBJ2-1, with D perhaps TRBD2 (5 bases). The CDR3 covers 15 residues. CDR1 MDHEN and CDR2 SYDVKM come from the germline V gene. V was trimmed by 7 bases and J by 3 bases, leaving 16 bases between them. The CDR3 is CASTNIGGGYNEQFF. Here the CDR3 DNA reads TGTGCCAGCACCAATATAGGAGGCGGCTACAATGAGCAGTTCTTC.

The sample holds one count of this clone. For the CDR3, the DNA is TGCAGCGTTGGGACTAGCGGGAGCAATGAGCAGTTCTTC. This translates into CSVGTSGSNEQFF. The chain is built from TRBV29-1 and TRBJ2-1, with 13 positions matching TRBD2. Losses at the gene ends were 4 bases for V and 6 bases for J; bases not matched to a gene: 0. The CDR3 covers 13 residues. Germline V gene sequence: CDR1 SQVTM, CDR2 ANQGSEA.

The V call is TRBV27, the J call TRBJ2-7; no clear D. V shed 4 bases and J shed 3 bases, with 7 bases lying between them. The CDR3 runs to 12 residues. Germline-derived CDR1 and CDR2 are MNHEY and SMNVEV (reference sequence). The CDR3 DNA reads TGTGCCAGCAGTTCAAAAAACTACGAGCAGTACTTC. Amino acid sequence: CASSSKNYEQYF.

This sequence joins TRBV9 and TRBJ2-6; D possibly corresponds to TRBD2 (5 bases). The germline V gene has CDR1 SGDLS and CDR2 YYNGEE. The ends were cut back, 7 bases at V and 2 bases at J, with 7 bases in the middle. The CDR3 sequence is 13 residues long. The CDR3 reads CASGSPGANVLTF. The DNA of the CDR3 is TGTGCCAGCGGGAGTCCTGGGGCCAACGTCCTGACTTTC. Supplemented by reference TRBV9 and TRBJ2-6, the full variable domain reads DSGVTQTPKHLITATGQRVTLRCSPRSGDLSVYWYQQSLDQGLQFLIQYYNGEERAKGNILERFSAQQFPDLHSELNLSSLELGDSALYFCASGSPGANVLTFGAGSRLTVL.

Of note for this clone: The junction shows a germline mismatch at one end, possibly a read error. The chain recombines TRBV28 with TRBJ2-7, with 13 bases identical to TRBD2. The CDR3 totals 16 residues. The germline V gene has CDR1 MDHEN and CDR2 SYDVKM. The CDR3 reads CASRWGLAGTSHEQYF. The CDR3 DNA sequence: TGTGCCAGCAGATGGGGACTAGCGGGGACCTCCCACGAGCAGTACTTC.

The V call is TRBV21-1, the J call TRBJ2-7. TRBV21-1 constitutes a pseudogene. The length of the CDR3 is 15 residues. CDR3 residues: CASSKGSQTSNEQYF. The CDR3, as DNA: TGTGCCAGCAGCAAAGGCAGTCAGACCTCTAACGAGCAGTACTTC.

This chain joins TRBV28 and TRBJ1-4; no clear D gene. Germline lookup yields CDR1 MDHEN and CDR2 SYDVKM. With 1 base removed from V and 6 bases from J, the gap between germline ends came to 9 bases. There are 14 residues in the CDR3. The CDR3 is CASSLFSVDEKLFF. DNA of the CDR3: TGTGCCAGCAGTTTATTTAGTGTGGATGAAAAACTGTTTTTT.

CDR3: CASSLGQGPGNEQFF. The DNA for the CDR3 is TGTGCCAGCAGCTTAGGACAGGGGCCCGGCAATGAGCAGTTCTTC. The chain is built from TRBV11-3 and TRBJ2-1, with 8 bases aligning to TRBD1. CDR3 length: 15 residues. The germline V gene encodes CDR1 SGHNT and CDR2 YENEEA. V shed 1 base, J shed 6 bases, and the junction held 5 bases outside the gene matches.

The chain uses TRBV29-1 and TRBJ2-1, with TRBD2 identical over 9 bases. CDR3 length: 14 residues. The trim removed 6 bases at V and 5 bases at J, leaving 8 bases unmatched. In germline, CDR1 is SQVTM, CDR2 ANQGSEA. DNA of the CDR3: TGCAGCGTCGTTAGCGGGAGTGCCGACAATGAGCAGTTCTTC. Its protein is CSVVSGSADNEQFF.